The sequence of this T cell receptor beta chain was determined in a study of T cell responses to AZD1222 COVID-19 vaccine. In the study overall: Doses given second, at about 4 or about 12 weeks, were pooled.

A word on this clone: Its specificity is unknown.

Using immunoSEQ multiplex PCR, the repertoire was profiled, and TCRdb retains in-frame clones only, with some absent. Of about 130,000 clones listed, 93% are singletons. Study findings and constraints: Among the donors, most were white British and more were female, and clonal diversity was possibly underestimated. Spike-specific TCRs gained breadth and depth after people received two AZD1222 doses. The study reported that nearly half of spike-specific TCRs target unmutated variant regions.

This specimen consisted of peripheral blood, obtained on day 0 of AZD1222 vaccination. The receptor's source is an adult in good health.

CDR3 nucleotides: TGTGCCAGCAGATCCGGGACAGGGGTTTCACCCCTCCACTTT. Its translation: CASRSGTGVSPLHF. This chain joins TRBV3-1 (or the pseudogene TRBV3-2) and TRBJ1-6, with 10 positions matching TRBD1. Trimming removed 6 bases from V and 9 bases from J; junction bases left unmatched: 5. The CDR3 runs to 14 residues. Per germline, CDR1 LGHDT and CDR2 YNNKEL (reference sequence).